This TCR beta chain appears in the sequencing data of a study of T cell clonality in common variable immunodeficiency (dated by TCRdb to 2013 to 2016). Results the study describes overall, beyond this receptor: Even though DNA input was equal, the average per sample came to about 81,820 unique sequences for controls compared with approximately 29,000 for CVID samples. CVID subjects shared fewer TCRbeta clones with each other than healthy controls did (p < 0.0001). Fewer deletions and N-nucleotide insertions were reportedly observed in CVID TCRbeta sequences, and highly modified clones with 13 or more V deletions were reportedly absent from CVID TCRbeta sequences. Patient heterogeneity within the CVID cohort put limits on correlating repertoire features with clinical complications. It was noted by the authors that sequencing of the repertoires of T cell subpopulations would be needed to clarify the cause of the increased clonality in CVID. TCRbeta clonality was higher in CVID subjects than in healthy controls (t-test p = 0.018), and the increase was most characteristic of about a third of subjects.

Most of the CVID patients and most of the healthy controls were of Caucasian heritage. Heparinized peripheral whole blood samples of 5 to 8 ml were collected from each donor. Genomic DNA from adults with common variable immune deficiency (CVID) and from healthy adult controls was used to sequence TCRbeta CDR3 repertoires. The control group comprised 22 healthy adult volunteers, about twelve female and around ten male, aged about 23 to 75 years with a mean age of approximately 31. Diluted blood was density-centrifuged over Hypaque 1077 or Ficoll-Paque to isolate peripheral blood mononuclear cells. Genomic DNA was obtained from unsorted mononuclear cells through either Qiagen column purification or a centrifugation-based method. At least ten counts were recorded for this clone. It lacks a known antigen. Read sequence stops 3 residues before the CDR3 end, and the germline J gene provides the missing end.

Including the terminal cysteine and phenylalanine, the CDR3 comprises 16 residues. The CDR3 was read in part: 39 bases, with the frame set at base 1. The junction shows trimming of 5 bases on V and 5 bases on J, and the gene matches do not reach 10 bases of it. CDR1 and CDR2, per the germline V gene (reference sequence), are LNHDA and SQIVND. Equivalent amounts of genomic DNA from CVID and control samples were used as sequencing input. For every sample, a 60 bp segment covering the rearranged TCRbeta CDR3 region was amplified and then sequenced. TCRbeta amplification used the immunoSEQ assay, a bias-corrected multiplex PCR with high-throughput sequencing. The study's own analysis went as follows. Every unique nucleotide sequence was considered a clone and was annotated with V, D and J genes, copy number and frequency. Sequences were labeled productive if in frame, and non-productive if out of frame or containing stop codons. As previously described, clonality was calculated on the basis of Shannon's entropy. The predicted amino acid sequences of productive clones were used to derive mean CDR3 Kyte-Doolittle hydropathy. Hierarchical clustering of scaled V gene usage was performed with the R hclust function using Manhattan distance and complete linkage. To assess clone sharing by CDR3 amino acid sequence, 12 repertoires per group were resampled over 100 rounds. Repertoires were searched for 70 published EBV-specific and 200 to 300 published CMV-specific TCRbeta sequences. A couple of CVID samples yielding fewer than 10,000 sequences were excluded from analysis, leaving approximately 40 CVID repertoires. What TCRdb holds here is the immuneACCESS table cut down to in-frame rearrangements. Part of the clones is not present; checked against another copy, under half of the missing clones reflect an unresolved V gene, and the others are unexplained. The V and J calls and clone size were taken over from that table, and D and trimming were inferred from the DNA. The table gives tens of thousands of clones for this sample, with none occurring only once. The top ten hold roughly 8.9% of the sample.

The sequence was obtained from a person aged 18 to 70 in good health. The rearranged chain carries TRBV19 and TRBJ1-2, with TRBD1 matching 11 junction bases. The sample consisted of peripheral blood mononuclear cells. The part of the CDR3 DNA that was read is TGTGCCAGTAGTCACCTCGAGGGACAGGGGGAATATGGC. The encoded protein is CASSHLEGQGEYG. The CDR3 as a whole reads CASSHLEGQGEYGYTF.